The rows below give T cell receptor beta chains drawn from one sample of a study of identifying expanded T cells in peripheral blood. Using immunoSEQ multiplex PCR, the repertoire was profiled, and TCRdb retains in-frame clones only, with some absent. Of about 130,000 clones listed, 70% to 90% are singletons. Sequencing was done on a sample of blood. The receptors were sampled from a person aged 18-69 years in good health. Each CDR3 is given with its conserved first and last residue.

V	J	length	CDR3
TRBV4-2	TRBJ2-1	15	CASSQDSVNYNEQFF
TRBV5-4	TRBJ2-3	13	CASRVGGTDTQYF
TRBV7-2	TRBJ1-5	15	CASSLAQGVRQPQHF
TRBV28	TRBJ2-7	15	CASSSSGTTTYEQYF
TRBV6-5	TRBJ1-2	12	CAAYSPSFGYTF
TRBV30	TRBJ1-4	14	CAWGRDFGNEKLFF
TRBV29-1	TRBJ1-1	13	CSVEWGLNTEAFF
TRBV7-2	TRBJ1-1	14	CASTEGRQNTEAFF
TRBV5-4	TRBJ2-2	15	CASSISGSVSGELFF
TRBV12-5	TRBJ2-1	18	CASGLVLERDSHIHEQFF
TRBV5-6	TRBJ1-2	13	CASWTPGLYGYTF
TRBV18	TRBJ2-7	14	CASSRQVPSYEQYF
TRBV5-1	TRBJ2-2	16	CASSPAGGTNTGELFF